The 6 T cell receptor beta chains below come from one sample, sequenced in a study of T cells in Graves' hyperthyroidism and ophthalmopathy. What was amplified from RNA transcripts were TCR beta CDR3 regions. The TCR CDR3 first-round RT-PCR relied on the HTBI primer set. TCRdb re-called the multiplex PCR reads with MiXCR, one entry per CDR3 protein. The repertoire holds around 500,000 distinct CDR3 sequences, with 20% to 25% as singletons. The sample consisted of blood. The receptors originated from an older woman with Graves' ophthalmopathy.

The chain uses TRBV6-1 and TRBJ1-4; no firm D call. The V end lost 7 bases, the J end lost 2 bases, and 14 bases lay between the germline ends. Per germline, CDR1 MNHNS and CDR2 SASEGT. The CDR3 is 15 amino acids. DNA of the CDR3: TGTGCCAGCACCCATGCGTGGTGGACTAATGAAAAACTGTTTTTT. Translation: CASTHAWWTNEKLFF.

On this clonotype itself: A much larger clonotype is one base distant, so this may be a read error. The rearrangement links TRBV12-3 or TRBV12-4 to TRBJ2-5; weak D call: TRBD2 (5 bases). The germline V and J ends were trimmed by 4 bases and 5 bases, with 11 bases remaining between them. This CDR3 spans 13 amino acids. The CDR3 bases are TGTGCCAGCAGTTCCAGCCGGGGTGAGACCCAGTACTTC. Protein product: CASSSSRGETQYF.

This clonotype came up a few times. The V and J genes are TRBV2 and TRBJ1-4; 7 positions match TRBD1. The germline V gene has CDR1 SNHLY and CDR2 FYNNEI. The CDR3 covers 13 residues. J was trimmed by 5 bases and V by 7 bases; bases with no gene match: 4. CDR3 region: CASTRDRNEKLFF. CDR3 nucleotide sequence: TGTGCCAGCACCCGGGACAGAAATGAAAAACTGTTTTTT.

The chain couples TRBV20-1 to TRBJ2-1; D could derive from TRBD1 or TRBD2 (6 bases each). Trimming left V 5 bases short and J 0 bases short, with 23 bases between. Germline V gene lookup returns CDR1 DFQATT and CDR2 SNEGSKA (reference sequence). CDR3 size: 18 residues. CDR3: CSAYAPGGGLTSYNEQFF. The CDR3 coding sequence is TGCAGTGCTTACGCCCCTGGAGGGGGGCTTACCTCCTACAATGAGCAGTTCTTC.

This clonotype has only a few counts. This chain joins TRBV30 and TRBJ1-5; maybe TRBD1 (6 bases). Trimming cost V 0 bases and J 0 bases, with 18 bases left between them. There are 18 residues in the CDR3. Germline CDR1 is GTSNPN and CDR2 is SVGIG (reference sequence). CDR3 sequence: CAWSVQGQIDNSNQPQHF. DNA of the CDR3: TGTGCCTGGAGTGTACAAGGACAGATAGATAATAGCAATCAGCCCCAGCATTTT.

This clonotype was detected ten times or more. The CDR3 sequence is CASSSSPGSYNEQFF. The CDR3 DNA reads TGTGCCAGCAGCTCTTCCCCCGGGTCCTACAATGAGCAGTTCTTC. The V call is TRBV7-2, the J call TRBJ2-1; D is ambiguous. This CDR3 is built from 15 residues. CDR1 is SGHTA, CDR2 FQGNSA, per germline. With 4 bases removed from V and 1 base from J, the gap between germline ends came to 11 bases. Filled out from reference TRBV7-2 and TRBJ2-1, the complete variable domain reads GAGVSQSPSNKVTEKGKDVELRCDPISGHTALYWYRQSLGQGLEFLIYFQGNSAPDKSGLPSDRFSAERTGGSVSTLTIQRTQQEDSAVYLCASSSSPGSYNEQFFGPGTRLTVL.